The TCR beta chain described here comes from a study of T-cell reconstitution after alpha-beta-depleted transplantation in children. Findings and limits, study-wide: T-cell counts and diversity were attributed mostly to newly produced T cells one year after transplant. The origin of high day-60 TCRbeta diversity in some patients lay in surviving recipient T cells and thymic progenitors.

This clonotype came up a few times. The antigen is unknown. Unique molecular identifiers tagged the TCRbeta library. TCRdb re-called the PCR reads through MiXCR, storing one row per CDR3 protein. Among 900,000 or so distinct CDR3 sequences listed, roughly 15% were seen once. The CDR3 totals 18 residues. V gave up 2 bases and J gave up 0 bases; unmatched junction bases: 8. Germline V gene sequence: CDR1 SGHVS, CDR2 FQNEAQ. Sequencing was performed on PBMCs, mostly from graft donor cells, taken 360 days after TCRalphabeta/CD19-depleted stem cell transplant. The TCR sequence derives from a male patient younger than 18 who had a stem cell transplant for acute lymphoblastic leukemia, so the T cells may come from the graft donor. The chain links TRBV7-8 to TRBJ2-2, with TRBD1 matching 8 bases. CDR3 region: CASSLSSTGGTNTGELFF. For the CDR3, the DNA is TGTGCCAGCAGCTTAAGTTCCACAGGGGGTACGAACACCGGGGAGCTGTTTTTT.